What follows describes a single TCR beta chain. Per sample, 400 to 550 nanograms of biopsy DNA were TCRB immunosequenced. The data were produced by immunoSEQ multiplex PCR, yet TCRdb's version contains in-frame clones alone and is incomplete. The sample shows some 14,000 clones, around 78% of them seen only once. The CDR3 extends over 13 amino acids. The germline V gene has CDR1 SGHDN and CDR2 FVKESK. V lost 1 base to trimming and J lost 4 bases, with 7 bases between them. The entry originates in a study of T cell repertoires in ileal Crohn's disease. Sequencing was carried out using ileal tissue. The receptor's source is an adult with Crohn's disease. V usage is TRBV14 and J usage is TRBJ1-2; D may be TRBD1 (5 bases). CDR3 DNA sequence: TGTGCCAGCAGCCAAGGCAGGGCCTATGGCTACACCTTC. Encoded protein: CASSQGRAYGYTF.